The T cell receptor beta chain under discussion was sequenced for a study of cytomegalovirus exposure and HLA in healthy donors. Study conclusions and caveats: Most TCR sequences showed up rarely, but some public TCRs showed up in many donors. The study listed approximately 170 cytomegalovirus-associated TCR beta chains.

V lost 3 bases and J lost 2, with 11 bases in between. Germline-derived CDR1 and CDR2 are SGDLS and YYNGEE. This CDR3 is built from 15 residues. Amplification used 60 Vbeta primers and 13 Jbeta primers. Sequencing used immunoSEQ multiplex PCR; TCRdb keeps in-frame clones, though not all of them. The data contain around 130,000 clones, roughly 62% of them seen just once; the ten biggest clones take up 1.5% to 2%. As concerns this clone: Antigen specificity is unknown.

The sequencing input was PBMCs. The source of this sequence is a man younger than 40 in good health and CMV-seropositive. The rearrangement links TRBV9 to TRBJ2-2; possibly TRBD2 for D (5 bases). The DNA for the CDR3 is TGTGCCAGCAGCGGCGGCCGGGATAACACCGGGGAGCTGTTTTTT. Protein product: CASSGGRDNTGELFF. Based on the CDR3 plus reference TRBV9 and TRBJ2-2, the full variable domain is DSGVTQTPKHLITATGQRVTLRCSPRSGDLSVYWYQQSLDQGLQFLIQYYNGEERAKGNILERFSAQQFPDLHSELNLSSLELGDSALYFCASSGGRDNTGELFFGEGSRLTVL.